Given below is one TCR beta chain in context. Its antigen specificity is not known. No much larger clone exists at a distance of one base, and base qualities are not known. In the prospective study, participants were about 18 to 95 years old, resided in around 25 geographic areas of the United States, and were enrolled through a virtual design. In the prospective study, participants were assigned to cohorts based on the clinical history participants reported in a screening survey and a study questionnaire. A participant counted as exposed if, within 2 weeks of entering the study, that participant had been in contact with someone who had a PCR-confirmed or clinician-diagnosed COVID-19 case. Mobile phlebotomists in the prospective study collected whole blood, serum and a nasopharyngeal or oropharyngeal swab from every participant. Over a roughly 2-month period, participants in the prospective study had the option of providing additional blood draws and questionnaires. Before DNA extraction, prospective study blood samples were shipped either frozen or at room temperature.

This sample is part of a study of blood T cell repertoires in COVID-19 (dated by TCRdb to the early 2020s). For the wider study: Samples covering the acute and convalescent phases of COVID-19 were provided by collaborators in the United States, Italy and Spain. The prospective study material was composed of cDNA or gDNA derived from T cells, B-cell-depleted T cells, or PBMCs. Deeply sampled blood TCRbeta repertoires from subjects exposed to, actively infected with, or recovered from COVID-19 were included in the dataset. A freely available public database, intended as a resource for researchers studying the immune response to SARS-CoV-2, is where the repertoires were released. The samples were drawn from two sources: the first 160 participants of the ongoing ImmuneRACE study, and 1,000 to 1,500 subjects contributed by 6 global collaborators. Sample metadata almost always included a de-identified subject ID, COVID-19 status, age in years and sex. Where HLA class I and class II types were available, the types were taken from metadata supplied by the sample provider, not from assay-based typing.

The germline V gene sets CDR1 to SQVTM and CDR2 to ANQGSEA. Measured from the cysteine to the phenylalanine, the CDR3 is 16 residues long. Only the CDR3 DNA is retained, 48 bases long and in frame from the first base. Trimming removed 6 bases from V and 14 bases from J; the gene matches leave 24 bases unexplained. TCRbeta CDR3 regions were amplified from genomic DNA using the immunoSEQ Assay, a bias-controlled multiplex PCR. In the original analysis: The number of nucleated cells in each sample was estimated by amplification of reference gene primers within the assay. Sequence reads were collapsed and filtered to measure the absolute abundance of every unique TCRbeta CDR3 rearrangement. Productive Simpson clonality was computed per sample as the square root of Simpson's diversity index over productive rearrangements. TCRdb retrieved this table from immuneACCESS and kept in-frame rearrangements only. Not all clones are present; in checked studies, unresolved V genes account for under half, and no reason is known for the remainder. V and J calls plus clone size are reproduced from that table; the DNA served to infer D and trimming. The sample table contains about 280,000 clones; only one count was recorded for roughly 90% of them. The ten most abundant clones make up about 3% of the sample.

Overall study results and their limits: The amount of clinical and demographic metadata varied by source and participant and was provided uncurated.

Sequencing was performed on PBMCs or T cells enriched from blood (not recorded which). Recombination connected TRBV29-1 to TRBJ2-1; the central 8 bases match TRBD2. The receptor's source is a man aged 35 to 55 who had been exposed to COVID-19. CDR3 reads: CSVEAYLASGRRGEFF. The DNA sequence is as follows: TGCAGCGTGGAGGCGTATTTGGCTAGCGGGCGTCGGGGCGAGTTCTTC.